The 23 T cell receptor beta chains below all came from one sample that was sequenced in a study of CD8 T cells in ankylosing spondylitis. TCRdb re-called the 5' RACE reads through MiXCR, storing one row per CDR3 protein. Of 240,000 or so distinct CDR3 sequences in the sample, around 10% were seen once. Sequenced material: blood, either unsorted or a sorted T cell fraction (not recorded which). Every receptor here comes from a male donor with ankylosing spondylitis or in good health (not recorded which).

The rearrangement joins TRBV7-9 to TRBJ2-2, with 10 bases lining up with TRBD2. The junction had 4 bases not matched to a gene; V was cut back by 4 bases and J by 2 bases. Germline V gene data show CDR1 as SEHNR and CDR2 as FQNEAQ (reference sequence). The CDR3 is 16 residues long. CDR3 residues: CASSSGLARNTGELFF. The CDR3 bases are TGTGCCAGCAGCTCGGGACTAGCGCGAAACACCGGGGAGCTGTTTTTT.

This clonotype was counted at least ten times. This chain uses TRBV6-1 with TRBJ1-6, with TRBD1 matching 9 bases. V shed 6 bases and J 6 bases; nucleotides not matched to a gene: 3. Per the germline V gene, CDR1 is MNHNS and CDR2 is SASEGT. This CDR3 region has 14 residues. The CDR3 is CASSPDRGNSPLHF. CDR3 nucleotides: TGTGCCAGCAGCCCGGACAGGGGTAATTCACCCCTCCACTTT.

V gene TRBV12-3 or TRBV12-4 combines with J gene TRBJ2-1; D is unclear. V lost 6 bases, J lost 6 bases, and 9 bases lay in between. The CDR3 length is 12 residues. The CDR3 coding sequence is TGTGCCAGCAGAATGGGTGGCAATGAGCAGTTCTTC. It is translated as CASRMGGNEQFF.

Notes on this clonotype: A much larger clonotype is one base distant, so this may be a read error. The rearrangement uses TRBV7-8 and TRBJ2-1, with TRBD2 matching 12 bases. The CDR3 length is 16 residues. Germline V gene data show CDR1 as SGHVS and CDR2 as FQNEAQ. In DNA form, the CDR3 reads TGTGCCATCAGCTCTCTAGCGGGGGGGCCTGTAAATGAGCAGTTCTTC. This gives the protein CAISSLAGGPVNEQFF.

This clonotype was counted many times. CDR3 DNA sequence: TGCGCCAGCAGTGTTTTAGCGGGAGAAGATACGCAGTATTTT. Residues: CASSVLAGEDTQYF. The chain employs TRBV5-1 and TRBJ2-3, with 9 bases that match TRBD2. Germline CDR1 and CDR2: SGHRS and YFSETQ. The CDR3 length is 14 residues. With 5 bases clipped from V and 5 bases from J, the junction kept 6 bases outside the gene matches.

The chain has TRBV5-1 and TRBJ2-7; a possible D gene is TRBD1 (6 bases). Germline V gene lookup returns CDR1 SGHRS and CDR2 YFSETQ. Trimming took off 4 bases at V and 1 base at J, with 15 bases between the two ends. The CDR3 length is 15 residues. This chain's CDR3 is CASSPGTTPSYEQYF. As DNA, the CDR3 is TGCGCCAGCAGCCCTGGGACAACTCCTTCCTACGAGCAGTACTTC. The whole variable domain, remainder taken from reference TRBV5-1 and TRBJ2-7, is KAGVTQTPRYLIKTRGQQVTLSCSPISGHRSVSWYQQTPGQGLQFLFEYFSETQRNKGNFPGRFSGRQFSNSRSEMNVSTLELGDSALYLCASSPGTTPSYEQYFGPGTRLTVT.

This clonotype was recorded a few times. The genes are TRBV28 and TRBJ1-1; D is uncertain. V lost 7 bases, J lost 5 bases, and 14 bases lay in between. CDR3 length: 13 amino acids. Germline CDR1 reads MDHEN; CDR2 reads SYDVKM. CDR3 sequence: CASITRLRTEAFF. The CDR3 region has the DNA TGTGCCAGCATTACCAGGTTGAGGACTGAAGCTTTCTTT.

Ten or more counts support this clonotype. The chain has TRBV5-1 and TRBJ2-7; the match to TRBD1 covers 9 bases. The CDR3 totals 14 residues. The V gene end was trimmed by 4 bases and the J gene end by 2 bases; junction bases not matched to a gene: 4. Germline lookup yields CDR1 SGHRS and CDR2 YFSETQ. CDR3 sequence reads: CASSLDRGPYEQYF. CDR3 coding DNA: TGCGCCAGCAGCCTGGACAGGGGTCCCTACGAGCAGTACTTC.

This clonotype has a count of ten or more. V gene TRBV5-1 combines with J gene TRBJ2-1; 8 bases match TRBD2. CDR1 is SGHRS, CDR2 YFSETQ, per germline. The CDR3 sequence is 14 residues long. With V trimmed by 7 bases and J by 1 base, 4 bases remained unmatched. The CDR3 DNA is TGCGCCAGCGGAACTAGCGGTTCCTACAATGAGCAGTTCTTC. Translation: CASGTSGSYNEQFF. Combining the CDR3 with reference TRBV5-1 and TRBJ2-1 gives the whole variable domain KAGVTQTPRYLIKTRGQQVTLSCSPISGHRSVSWYQQTPGQGLQFLFEYFSETQRNKGNFPGRFSGRQFSNSRSEMNVSTLELGDSALYLCASGTSGSYNEQFFGPGTRLTVL.

As to this clonotype: One end of the junction does not line up with germline, which may come from a read error. The V call is TRBV5-1, the J call TRBJ1-5; unclear D gene. There are 13 residues in the CDR3. CDR1 and CDR2 from the germline V gene are SGHRS and YFSETQ. The CDR3 nucleotides are TGCGCCAGCAGCTTTGGGAGCAATCCGCCCCAGCATTTT. This codes for CASSFGSNPPQHF.

The rearrangement joins TRBV7-3 to TRBJ2-1; D perhaps matches TRBD1 (7 bases). V lost 5 bases and J 12 bases, leaving 11 bases between the germline ends. Germline V CDR1 and CDR2: SGHTA, FQGTGA. The CDR3 has 11 amino acids. The CDR3 nucleotides read TGTGCCAGCAGCGCAGGGGGACTGCAGTTCTTC. Protein: CASSAGGLQFF.

The chain recombines TRBV2 with TRBJ2-3, with D perhaps TRBD1 (6 bases). Trimming removed 3 bases from V and 2 bases from J, with 12 bases in between. Germline CDR1 is SNHLY and CDR2 is FYNNEI. The CDR3 has 15 residues. CDR3 amino acids: CASSEGHPTTDTQYF. CDR3 bases: TGTGCCAGCAGTGAGGGACACCCAACCACAGATACGCAGTATTTT.

The rearrangement links TRBV5-1 to TRBJ2-5; 7 nucleotides line up with TRBD2. This CDR3 contains 15 residues. The V gene's germline CDR1 is SGHRS and CDR2 YFSETQ. V shed 3 bases and J 5 bases; nucleotides not matched to a gene: 10. The CDR3 loop reads CASSWAEGEGETQYF. The CDR3 nucleotides read TGCGCCAGCAGCTGGGCTGAAGGGGAGGGGGAGACCCAGTACTTC.

This clonotype was counted only a few times. The V gene is TRBV19, the J gene TRBJ2-7; tentative D call: TRBD1 (6 bases). CDR3 length: 19 amino acids. CDR1 is LNHDA, CDR2 SQIVND, per germline (reference sequence). V gave up 2 bases and J gave up 1 base, with 24 bases separating them. CDR3 sequence reads: CASSIRESHSTGYSYEQYF. CDR3 DNA: TGTGCCAGTAGTATAAGAGAAAGCCATTCGACAGGCTATTCCTACGAGCAGTACTTC. The variable domain in full, with the rest retrieved from reference TRBV19 and TRBJ2-7, is DGGITQSPKYLFRKEGQNVTLSCEQNLNHDAMYWYRQDPGQGLRLIYYSQIVNDFQKGDIAEGYSVSREKKESFPLTVTSAQKNPTAFYLCASSIRESHSTGYSYEQYFGPGTRLTVT.

This clonotype was counted at least ten times. V usage is TRBV7-6 and J usage is TRBJ2-3, with 13 positions matching TRBD2. V was pared by 6 bases and J by 4 bases, with 4 bases of the junction left unmatched. The CDR3 length is 15 residues. Germline V CDR1 and CDR2: SGHVS, FNYEAQ. In DNA form, the CDR3 reads TGTGCCAGCAGTTGGACTAGCGGGAGAGCAGATACGCAGTATTTT. Translation: CASSWTSGRADTQYF.

The chain links TRBV7-6 to TRBJ2-3, with no clear D. Deletions cut 1 base from V and 1 base from J, with 12 bases between. There are 16 residues in the CDR3. Germline V CDR1 and CDR2: SGHVS, FNYEAQ. CDR3 sequence: CASSLESTRGTDTQYF. For the CDR3, the DNA is TGTGCCAGCAGCTTAGAGTCTACACGGGGCACAGATACGCAGTATTTT.

As for this clonotype: One end of the junction fails to match germline, which may point to a read error. V and J are TRBV12-3 or TRBV12-4 and TRBJ1-2; D is possibly TRBD1 (5 bases). CDR3 length equals 13 residues. The CDR3 DNA sequence: TGTGCCAGCAGGTTAGGGGCAGACTATGGCTACACCTTC. Protein sequence: CASRLGADYGYTF.

The sample holds many counts of this clonotype. The chain combines TRBV20-1 with TRBJ1-1; unclear D gene. The V gene lost 3 bases and the J gene lost 1 base, with 12 bases spanning the gap. This CDR3 has 14 residues. Germline CDR1 reads DFQATT; CDR2 reads SNEGSKA (reference sequence). The CDR3 is CSARPRVANTEAFF. The CDR3 DNA sequence: TGCAGTGCTAGGCCGCGGGTGGCGAACACTGAAGCTTTCTTT.

The chain uses TRBV10-3 and TRBJ2-3; 8 positions agree with TRBD2. The V segment lost 7 bases and the J segment 8 bases; nucleotides outside the gene matches: 11. Germline V gene data show CDR1 as ENHRY and CDR2 as SYGVKD. The CDR3 sequence is 14 residues long. The CDR3 sequence is CAIKPGLDRSTQYF. The CDR3 DNA reads as TGTGCCATCAAGCCGGGACTAGATCGTAGTACGCAGTATTTT.

The sample holds many counts of this clonotype. The V and J genes are TRBV5-1 and TRBJ2-1, with 12 bases fitting TRBD2. Germline CDR1 SGHRS, CDR2 YFSETQ. This CDR3 spans 17 amino acids. V gave up 1 base and J gave up 8 bases; unmatched junction bases: 10. CDR3 loop: CASSLFSSGGAFDEQFF. The CDR3 DNA is TGCGCCAGCAGCTTGTTTTCTAGCGGGGGGGCTTTCGATGAGCAGTTCTTC.

The chain links TRBV29-1 to TRBJ2-1, with TRBD2 identical over 13 bases. V gave up 4 bases and J gave up 6 bases; unmatched junction bases: 6. Germline-derived CDR1 and CDR2 are SQVTM and ANQGSEA. There are 15 residues in the CDR3. The CDR3: CSVVPGTSGVNEQFF. The CDR3, as DNA: TGCAGCGTTGTCCCCGGGACTAGCGGGGTCAATGAGCAGTTCTTC.

The chain uses TRBV11-2 and TRBJ2-3; TRBD1 is a possible D gene (5 bases). CDR1 and CDR2 (germline): SGHAT, FQNNGV. V dropped 5 bases and J dropped 4 bases, with 13 bases sitting between them. CDR3 length equals 14 residues. DNA for the CDR3: TGTGCCAGCAGCGGGGCCCGATCCGCAGATACGCAGTATTTT. Protein product: CASSGARSADTQYF.

This sequence joins TRBV19 and TRBJ1-2; 7 nucleotides line up with TRBD1. V shed 6 bases, J shed 4 bases, and the junction held 14 bases outside the gene matches. Germline loops: CDR1 LNHDA, CDR2 SQIVND (reference sequence). The CDR3 is made up of 16 amino acids. CDR3 in DNA: TGTGCCAGTAGAGGAGAAGGGACAGACGTCACCTATGGCTACACCTTC. Translation gives CASRGEGTDVTYGYTF.